This is a list of T cell receptor beta chains from one sample in a study of control samples from healthy donors and cancer patients. Only in-frame clones appear in the TCRdb table, and some are missing; sequencing was by immunoSEQ multiplex PCR. The profile covers 120,000 to 150,000 clones, with 93% appearing a single time and almost 6% taken by the ten largest. Material for sequencing was blood. The receptors stem from a young man in good health. Both conserved end residues are part of each CDR3. A D gene is named only where the DNA matches it firmly. Size is stated for part of the rows, as once, few or many counts, or as a class when the clone is expanded.

size	V	D	J	CDR3	DNA
-	TRBV5-1	TRBD2	TRBJ2-7	CASSLAPSGRTTSYEQYF	TGCGCCAGCAGCTTGGCCCCTAGCGGGAGGACGACGTCCTACGAGCAGTACTTC
-	TRBV7-2	-	TRBJ1-5	CASSLQGSQPQHF	TGTGCCAGCAGCTTACAGGGGAGCCAGCCCCAGCATTTT
once	TRBV3-1/TRBV3-2	-	TRBJ1-1	CASSQAGSQAEAFF	TGTGCCAGCAGCCAAGCCGGGTCCCAGGCTGAAGCTTTCTTT
-	TRBV5-5	-	TRBJ1-1	CASSLGGAGEAFF	TGTGCCAGCAGCTTGGGGGGCGCGGGTGAAGCTTTCTTT
-	TRBV11-3	-	TRBJ2-5	CASSLGVLSEETQYF	TGTGCCAGCAGCTTAGGTGTCTTATCGGAAGAGACCCAGTACTTC
-	TRBV6-2/TRBV6-3	-	TRBJ2-1	CASSYRGLVIF	TGTGCCAGCAGTTACCGGGGTCTAGTCATCTTC
-	TRBV7-2	-	TRBJ2-1	CASSLEPDYNEQFF	TGTGCCAGCAGCTTAGAACCCGACTACAATGAGCAGTTCTTC
-	TRBV7-2	-	TRBJ1-2	CASSPVFSGSYGYTF	TGTGCCAGCAGCCCCGTATTCAGTGGTTCTTATGGCTACACCTTC
-	TRBV6-5	-	TRBJ1-6	CASSYFSRAAAPLHF	TGTGCCAGCAGTTACTTCTCGCGGGCTGCCGCGCCCCTCCACTTT
-	TRBV5-6	-	TRBJ1-5	CASSLGGGNQPQHF	TGTGCCAGCAGCTTGGGAGGAGGAAATCAGCCCCAGCATTTT
-	TRBV14	TRBD1	TRBJ1-1	CASSQKTGRGTEAFF	TGTGCCAGCAGCCAGAAGACAGGGAGAGGGACTGAAGCTTTCTTT
-	TRBV12-3/TRBV12-4	-	TRBJ1-1	CASSENTEAFF	TGTGCCAGCAGTGAGAACACTGAAGCTTTCTTT
-	TRBV5-4	TRBD1	TRBJ2-4	CASSLRGQGTNIQYF	TGTGCCAGCAGCTTGCGGGGACAGGGGACAAACATTCAGTACTTC
-	TRBV6-5	-	TRBJ1-2	CASSYIGRKVYTF	TGTGCCAGCAGTTACATAGGACGGAAGGTCTACACCTTC
-	TRBV19	-	TRBJ1-1	CASSTGGLDRKAEAFF	TGTGCCAGTAGTACGGGGGGCCTCGACAGGAAGGCTGAAGCTTTCTTT
-	TRBV13	TRBD2	TRBJ2-7	CASSFLAGGPEVPSYEQYF	TGTGCCAGCAGCTTTCTAGCGGGAGGGCCGGAAGTCCCCAGCTACGAGCAGTACTTC
-	TRBV28	TRBD1	TRBJ1-1	CASSFGPGGAFF	TGTGCCAGCAGTTTCGGCCCAGGGGGAGCTTTCTTT